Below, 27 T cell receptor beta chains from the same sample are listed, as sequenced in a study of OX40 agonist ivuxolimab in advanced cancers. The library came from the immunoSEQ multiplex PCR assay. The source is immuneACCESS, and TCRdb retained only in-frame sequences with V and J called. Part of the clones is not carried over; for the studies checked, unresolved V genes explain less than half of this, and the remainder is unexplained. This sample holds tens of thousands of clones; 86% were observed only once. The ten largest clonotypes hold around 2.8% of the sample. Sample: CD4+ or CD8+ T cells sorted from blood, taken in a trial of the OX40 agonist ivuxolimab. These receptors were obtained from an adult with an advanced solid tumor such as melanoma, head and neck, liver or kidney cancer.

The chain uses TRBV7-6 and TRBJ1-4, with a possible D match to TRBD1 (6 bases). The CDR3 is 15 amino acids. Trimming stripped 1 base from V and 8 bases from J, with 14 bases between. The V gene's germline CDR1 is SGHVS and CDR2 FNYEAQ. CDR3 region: CASSLEPGHREKLFF. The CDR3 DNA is TGTGCCAGCAGCTTAGAACCGGGACATAGGGAAAAACTGTTTTTT.

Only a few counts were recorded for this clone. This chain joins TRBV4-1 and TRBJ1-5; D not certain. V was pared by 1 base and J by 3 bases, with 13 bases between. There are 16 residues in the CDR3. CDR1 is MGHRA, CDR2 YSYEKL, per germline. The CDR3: CASSQGSGPANQPQHF. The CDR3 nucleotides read TGCGCCAGCAGCCAAGGATCCGGCCCCGCCAATCAGCCCCAGCATTTT.

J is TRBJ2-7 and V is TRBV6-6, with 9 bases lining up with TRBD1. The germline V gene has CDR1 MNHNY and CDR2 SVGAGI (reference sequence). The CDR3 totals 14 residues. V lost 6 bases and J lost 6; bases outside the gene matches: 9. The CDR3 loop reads CASRTGGGLGEQYF. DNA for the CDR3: TGTGCCAGCAGGACAGGGGGTGGCTTGGGCGAGCAGTACTTC.

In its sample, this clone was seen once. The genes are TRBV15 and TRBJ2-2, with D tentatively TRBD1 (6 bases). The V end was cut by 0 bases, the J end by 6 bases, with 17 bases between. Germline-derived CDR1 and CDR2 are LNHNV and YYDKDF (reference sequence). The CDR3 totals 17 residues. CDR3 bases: TGTGCCACCAGCAGAGATTCTCCCACAGGGCCGGCCGGGGAGCTGTTTTTT. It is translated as CATSRDSPTGPAGELFF.

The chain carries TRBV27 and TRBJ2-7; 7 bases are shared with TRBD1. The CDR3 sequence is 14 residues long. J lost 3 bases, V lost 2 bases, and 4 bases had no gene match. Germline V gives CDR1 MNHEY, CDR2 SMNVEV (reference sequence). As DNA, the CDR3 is TGTGCCAGCAGTTTAAGGGACAGAGACTACGAGCAGTACTTC. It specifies CASSLRDRDYEQYF.

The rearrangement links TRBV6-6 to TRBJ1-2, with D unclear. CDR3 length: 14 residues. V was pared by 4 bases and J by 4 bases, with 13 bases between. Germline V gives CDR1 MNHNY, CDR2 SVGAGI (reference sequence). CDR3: CASSSFNTGYGYTF. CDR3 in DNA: TGTGCCAGCAGTTCTTTCAACACCGGCTATGGCTACACCTTC.

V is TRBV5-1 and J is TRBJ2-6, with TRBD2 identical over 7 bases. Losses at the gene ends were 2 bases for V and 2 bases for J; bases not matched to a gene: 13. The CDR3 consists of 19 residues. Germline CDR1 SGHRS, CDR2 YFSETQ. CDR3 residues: CASSFAGEGSRPGANVLTF. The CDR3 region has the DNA TGCGCCAGCAGCTTCGCGGGGGAGGGATCGCGACCTGGGGCCAACGTCCTGACTTTC.

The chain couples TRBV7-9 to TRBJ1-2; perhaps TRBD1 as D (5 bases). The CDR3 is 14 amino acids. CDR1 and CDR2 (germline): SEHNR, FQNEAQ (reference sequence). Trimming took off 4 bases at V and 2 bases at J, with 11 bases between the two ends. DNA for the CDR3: TGTGCCAGCAGCTCTGGGGGAGGGAACTATGGCTACACCTTC. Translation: CASSSGGGNYGYTF.

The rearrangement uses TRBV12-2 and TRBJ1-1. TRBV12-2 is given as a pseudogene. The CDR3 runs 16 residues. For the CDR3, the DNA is TGTGCAAGTCGCTTAGCGCTTTGGTTCACGGAGTCTGAAGCTTTCTTT. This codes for CASRLALWFTESEAFF.

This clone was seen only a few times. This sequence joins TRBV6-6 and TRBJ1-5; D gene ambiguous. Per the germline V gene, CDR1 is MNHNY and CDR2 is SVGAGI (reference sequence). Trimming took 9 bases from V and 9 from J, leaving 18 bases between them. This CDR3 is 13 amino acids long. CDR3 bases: TGTGCCAGTACCTACGGCCTGCTGAGGCCCCAGCATTTT. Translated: CASTYGLLRPQHF.

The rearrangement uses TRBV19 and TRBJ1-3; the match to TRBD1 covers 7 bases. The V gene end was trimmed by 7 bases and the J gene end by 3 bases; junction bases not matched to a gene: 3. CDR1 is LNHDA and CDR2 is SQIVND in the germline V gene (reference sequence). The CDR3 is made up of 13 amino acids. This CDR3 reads CASIQGGGNTIYF. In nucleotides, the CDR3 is TGTGCCAGTATCCAGGGGGGTGGAAACACCATATATTTT. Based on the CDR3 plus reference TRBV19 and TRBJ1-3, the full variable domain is DGGITQSPKYLFRKEGQNVTLSCEQNLNHDAMYWYRQDPGQGLRLIYYSQIVNDFQKGDIAEGYSVSREKKESFPLTVTSAQKNPTAFYLCASIQGGGNTIYFGEGSWLTVV.

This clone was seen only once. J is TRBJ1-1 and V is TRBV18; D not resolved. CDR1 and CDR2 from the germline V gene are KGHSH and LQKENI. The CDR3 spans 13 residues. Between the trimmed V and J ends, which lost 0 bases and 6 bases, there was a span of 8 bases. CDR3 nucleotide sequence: TGTGCCAGCTCACCACCGGGGATCCCTGAAGCTTTCTTT. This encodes CASSPPGIPEAFF.

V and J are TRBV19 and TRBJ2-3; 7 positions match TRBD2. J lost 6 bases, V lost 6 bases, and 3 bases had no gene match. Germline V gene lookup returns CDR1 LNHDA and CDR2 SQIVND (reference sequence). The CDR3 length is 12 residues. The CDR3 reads CASRLSGDTQYF. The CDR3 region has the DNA TGTGCCAGTAGGCTTAGCGGGGATACGCAGTATTTT.

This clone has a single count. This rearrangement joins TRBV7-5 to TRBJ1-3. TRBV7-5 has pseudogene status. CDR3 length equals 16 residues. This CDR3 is CVRSLDGVLSGNTIYF. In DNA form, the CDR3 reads TGTGTCAGAAGCTTAGACGGGGTTCTCTCTGGAAACACCATATATTTT.

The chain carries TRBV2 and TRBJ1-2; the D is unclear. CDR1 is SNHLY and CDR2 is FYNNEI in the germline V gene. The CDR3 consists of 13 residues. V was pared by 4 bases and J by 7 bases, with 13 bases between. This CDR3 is CASSAPDFIGYTF. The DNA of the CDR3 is TGTGCCAGCAGTGCCCCGGATTTTATTGGCTACACCTTC.

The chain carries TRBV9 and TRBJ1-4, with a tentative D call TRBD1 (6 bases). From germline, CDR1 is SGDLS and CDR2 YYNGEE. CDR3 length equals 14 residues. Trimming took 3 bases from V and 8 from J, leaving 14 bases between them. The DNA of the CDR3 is TGTGCCAGCAGCGCTGGATACCAGGGGGAAAAACTGTTTTTT. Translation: CASSAGYQGEKLFF.

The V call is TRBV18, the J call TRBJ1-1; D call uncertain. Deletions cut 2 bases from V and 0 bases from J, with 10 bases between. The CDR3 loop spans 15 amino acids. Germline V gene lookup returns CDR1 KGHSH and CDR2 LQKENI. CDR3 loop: CASSPMHVMNTEAFF. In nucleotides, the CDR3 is TGTGCCAGCTCACCAATGCATGTCATGAACACTGAAGCTTTCTTT.

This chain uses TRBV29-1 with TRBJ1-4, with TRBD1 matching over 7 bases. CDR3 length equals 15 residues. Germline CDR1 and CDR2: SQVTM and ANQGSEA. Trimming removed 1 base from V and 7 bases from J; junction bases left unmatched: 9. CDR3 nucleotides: TGCAGCGTTGAAGGTGGAGGGGGCCGGGTTGAAAAACTGTTTTTT. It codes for CSVEGGGGRVEKLFF.

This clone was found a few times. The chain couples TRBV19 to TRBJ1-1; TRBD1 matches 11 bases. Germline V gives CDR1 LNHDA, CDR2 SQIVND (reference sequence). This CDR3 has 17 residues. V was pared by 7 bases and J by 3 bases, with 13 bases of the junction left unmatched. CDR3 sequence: CASTPRLGQGGHTEAFF. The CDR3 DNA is TGTGCCAGTACCCCAAGATTGGGACAGGGGGGGCACACTGAAGCTTTCTTT.

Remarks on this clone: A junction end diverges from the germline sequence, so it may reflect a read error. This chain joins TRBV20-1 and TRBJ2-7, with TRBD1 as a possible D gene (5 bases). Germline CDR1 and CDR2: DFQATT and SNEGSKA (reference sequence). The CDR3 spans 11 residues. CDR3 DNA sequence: TGCAGTGCTCGAGACAGTCACGAGCAGTACTTC. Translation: CSARDSHEQYF.

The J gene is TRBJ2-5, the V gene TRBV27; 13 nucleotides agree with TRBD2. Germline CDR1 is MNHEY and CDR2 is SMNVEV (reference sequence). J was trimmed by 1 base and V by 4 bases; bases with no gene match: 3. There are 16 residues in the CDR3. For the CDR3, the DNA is TGTGCCAGCAGTTCTGGACTAGCGGGGGCCCAAGAGACCCAGTACTTC. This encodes CASSSGLAGAQETQYF.

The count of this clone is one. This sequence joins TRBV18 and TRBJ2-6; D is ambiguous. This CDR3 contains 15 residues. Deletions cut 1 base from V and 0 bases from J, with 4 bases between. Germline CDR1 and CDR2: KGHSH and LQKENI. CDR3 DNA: TGTGCCAGCTCACCACGAGGCTCTGGGGCCAACGTCCTGACTTTC. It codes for CASSPRGSGANVLTF.

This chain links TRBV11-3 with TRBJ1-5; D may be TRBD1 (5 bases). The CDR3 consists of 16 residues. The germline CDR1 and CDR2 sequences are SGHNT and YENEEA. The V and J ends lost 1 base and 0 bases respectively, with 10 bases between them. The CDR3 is CASSLGQSSSNQPQHF. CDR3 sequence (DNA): TGTGCCAGCAGCTTAGGACAGAGCAGTAGCAATCAGCCCCAGCATTTT.

The CDR3 sequence is CASRLGGEGTEAFF. CDR3 in DNA: TGCGCCAGCCGACTGGGGGGCGAGGGCACTGAAGCTTTCTTT. The chain carries TRBV10-2 and TRBJ1-1; D may be TRBD1 (6 bases). This CDR3 has 14 amino acids. Deletions cut 8 bases from V and 4 bases from J, with 17 bases between. Germline CDR1 WSHSY, CDR2 SAAADI.

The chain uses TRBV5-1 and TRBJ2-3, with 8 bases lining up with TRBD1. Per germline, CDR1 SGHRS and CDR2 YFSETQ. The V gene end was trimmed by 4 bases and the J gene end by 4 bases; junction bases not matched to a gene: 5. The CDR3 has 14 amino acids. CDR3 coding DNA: TGCGCCAGCAGCACCGGGACAGGTGCAGATACGCAGTATTTT. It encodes CASSTGTGADTQYF.

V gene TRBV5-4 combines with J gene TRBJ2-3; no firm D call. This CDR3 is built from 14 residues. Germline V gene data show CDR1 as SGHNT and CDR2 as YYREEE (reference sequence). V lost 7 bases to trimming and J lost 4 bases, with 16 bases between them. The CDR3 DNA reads TGTGCCAGCGCCCGAGTTGGAAGTTCAGATACGCAGTATTTT. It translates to CASARVGSSDTQYF.

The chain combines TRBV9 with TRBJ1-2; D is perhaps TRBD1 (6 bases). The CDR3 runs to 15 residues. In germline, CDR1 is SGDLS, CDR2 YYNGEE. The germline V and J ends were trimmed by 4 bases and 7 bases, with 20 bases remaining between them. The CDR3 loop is CASSTPGGGAGGYTF. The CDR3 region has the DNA TGTGCCAGCAGCACCCCTGGGGGGGGCGCAGGTGGCTACACCTTC.